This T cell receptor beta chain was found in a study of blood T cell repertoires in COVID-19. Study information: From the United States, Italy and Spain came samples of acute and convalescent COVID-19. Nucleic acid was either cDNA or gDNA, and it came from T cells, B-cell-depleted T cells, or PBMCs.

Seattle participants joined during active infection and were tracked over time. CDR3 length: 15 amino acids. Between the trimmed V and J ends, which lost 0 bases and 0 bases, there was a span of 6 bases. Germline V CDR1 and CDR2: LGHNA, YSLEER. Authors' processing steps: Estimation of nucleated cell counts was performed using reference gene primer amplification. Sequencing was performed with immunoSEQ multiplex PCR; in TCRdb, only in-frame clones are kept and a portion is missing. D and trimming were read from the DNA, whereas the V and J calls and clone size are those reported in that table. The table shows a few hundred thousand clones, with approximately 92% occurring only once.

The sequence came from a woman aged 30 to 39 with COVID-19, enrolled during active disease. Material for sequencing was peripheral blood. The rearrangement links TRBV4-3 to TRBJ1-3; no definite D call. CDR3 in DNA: TGCGCCAGCAGCCAAGAAGACTTCTCTGGAAACACCATATATTTT. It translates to CASSQEDFSGNTIYF.